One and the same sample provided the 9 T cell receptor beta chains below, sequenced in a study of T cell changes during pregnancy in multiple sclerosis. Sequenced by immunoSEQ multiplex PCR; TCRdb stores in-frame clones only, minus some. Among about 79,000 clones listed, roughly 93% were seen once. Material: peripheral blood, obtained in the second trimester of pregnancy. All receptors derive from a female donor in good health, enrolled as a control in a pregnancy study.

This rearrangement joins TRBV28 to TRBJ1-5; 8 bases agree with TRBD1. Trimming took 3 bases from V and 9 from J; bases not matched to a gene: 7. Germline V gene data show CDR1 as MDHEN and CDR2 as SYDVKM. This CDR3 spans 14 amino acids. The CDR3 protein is CASSFTGGTWPQHF. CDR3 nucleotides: TGTGCCAGCAGTTTTACAGGGGGGACGTGGCCCCAGCATTTT.

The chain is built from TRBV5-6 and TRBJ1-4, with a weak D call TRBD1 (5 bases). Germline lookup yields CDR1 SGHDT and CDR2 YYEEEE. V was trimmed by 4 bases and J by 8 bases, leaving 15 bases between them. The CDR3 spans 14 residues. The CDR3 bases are TGTGCCAGCAGCCCCGGAGGGGTACGCGAAAAACTGTTTTTT. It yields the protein CASSPGGVREKLFF.

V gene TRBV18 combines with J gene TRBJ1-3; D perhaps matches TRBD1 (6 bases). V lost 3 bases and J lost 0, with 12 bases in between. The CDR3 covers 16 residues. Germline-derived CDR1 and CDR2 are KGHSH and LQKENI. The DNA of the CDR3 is TGTGCCAGCTCACCGTCACAGGGCTTCTCTGGAAACACCATATATTTT. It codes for CASSPSQGFSGNTIYF.

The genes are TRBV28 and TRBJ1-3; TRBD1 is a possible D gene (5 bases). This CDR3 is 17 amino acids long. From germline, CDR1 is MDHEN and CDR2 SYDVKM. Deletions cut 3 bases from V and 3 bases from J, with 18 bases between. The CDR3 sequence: CASSFGLVGANGNTIYF. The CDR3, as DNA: TGTGCCAGCAGTTTTGGATTGGTAGGGGCAAATGGAAACACCATATATTTT.

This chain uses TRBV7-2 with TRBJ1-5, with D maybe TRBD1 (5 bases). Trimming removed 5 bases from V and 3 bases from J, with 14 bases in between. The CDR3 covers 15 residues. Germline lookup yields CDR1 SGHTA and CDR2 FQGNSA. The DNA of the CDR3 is TGTGCCAGCAGCCTCCCTGACAGTCTCAATCAGCCCCAGCATTTT. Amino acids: CASSLPDSLNQPQHF.

CDR3 sequence: CASSIDRETAGVQPQHF. CDR3 sequence (DNA): TGTGCCAGTAGTATAGATAGAGAAACGGCAGGGGTGCAGCCCCAGCATTTT. The chain uses TRBV19 and TRBJ1-5, with D possibly matching TRBD1 (6 bases). The germline gives CDR1 LNHDA, CDR2 SQIVND (reference sequence). V was cut by 0 bases and J by 7 bases, with 19 bases left in between. The CDR3 has 17 residues. Filled out from reference TRBV19 and TRBJ1-5, the complete variable domain reads DGGITQSPKYLFRKEGQNVTLSCEQNLNHDAMYWYRQDPGQGLRLIYYSQIVNDFQKGDIAEGYSVSREKKESFPLTVTSAQKNPTAFYLCASSIDRETAGVQPQHFGDGTRLSIL.

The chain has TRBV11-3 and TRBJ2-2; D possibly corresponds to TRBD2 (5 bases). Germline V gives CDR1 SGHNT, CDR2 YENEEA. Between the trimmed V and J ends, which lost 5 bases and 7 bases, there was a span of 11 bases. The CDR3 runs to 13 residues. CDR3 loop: CASSRGSVGELFF. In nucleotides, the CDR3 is TGTGCCAGCAGCAGAGGGTCGGTCGGGGAGCTGTTTTTT.

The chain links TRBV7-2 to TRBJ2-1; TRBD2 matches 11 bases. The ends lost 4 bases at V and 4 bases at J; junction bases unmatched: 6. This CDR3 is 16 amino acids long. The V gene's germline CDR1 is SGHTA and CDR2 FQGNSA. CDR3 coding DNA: TGTGCCAGCAGCTCCTTAGCGGGGGGGAGTTACAATGAGCAGTTCTTC. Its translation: CASSSLAGGSYNEQFF.

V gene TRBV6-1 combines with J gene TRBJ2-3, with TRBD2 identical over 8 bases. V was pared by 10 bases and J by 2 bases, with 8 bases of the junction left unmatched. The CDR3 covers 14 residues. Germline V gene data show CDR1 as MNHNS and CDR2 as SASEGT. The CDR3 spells CATTGGAHTDTQYF. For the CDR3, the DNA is TGTGCCACTACGGGGGGGGCTCACACAGATACGCAGTATTTT.